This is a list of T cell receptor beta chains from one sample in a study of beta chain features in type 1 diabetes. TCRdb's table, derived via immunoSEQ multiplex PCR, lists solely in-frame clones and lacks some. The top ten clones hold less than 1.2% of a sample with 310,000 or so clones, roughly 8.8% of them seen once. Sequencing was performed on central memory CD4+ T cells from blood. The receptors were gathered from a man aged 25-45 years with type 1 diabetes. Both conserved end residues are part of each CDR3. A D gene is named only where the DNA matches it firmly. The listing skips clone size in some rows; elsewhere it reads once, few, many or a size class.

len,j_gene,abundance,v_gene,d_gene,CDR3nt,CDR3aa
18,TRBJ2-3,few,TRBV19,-,TGTGCCAGTAGTATTGGTGAAGGGGGGGGATATAGCACAGATACGCAGTATTTT,CASSIGEGGGYSTDTQYF
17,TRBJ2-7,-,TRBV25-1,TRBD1,TGTGCCAGCAGTGAATATATAGGGACAGGGTCATCCAACGAGCAGTACTTC,CASSEYIGTGSSNEQYF
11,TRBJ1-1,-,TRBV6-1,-,TGTGCCAGCAGTGAACGAGGTGAAGCTTTCTTT,CASSERGEAFF
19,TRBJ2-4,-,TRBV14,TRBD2,TGTGCCAGCAGCCAAAGGTCGTTAGCGGGGCTACTAGCCAAAAACATTCAGTACTTC,CASSQRSLAGLLAKNIQYF
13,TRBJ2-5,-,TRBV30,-,TGTGCCTGGAGTGGAGCTAACCAAGAGACCCAGTACTTC,CAWSGANQETQYF
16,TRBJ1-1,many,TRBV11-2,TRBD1,TGTGCCAGCAGCCCTCGGACAGGCGCTGGGAACACTGAAGCTTTCTTT,CASSPRTGAGNTEAFF
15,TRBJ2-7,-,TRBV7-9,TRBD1,TGTGCCAGCAGCTCCACGGGACAGGGTTCCTACGAGCAGTACTTC,CASSSTGQGSYEQYF
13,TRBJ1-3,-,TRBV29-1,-,TGCAGCGTCCCGGCAGACTCTGGAAACACCATATATTTT,CSVPADSGNTIYF
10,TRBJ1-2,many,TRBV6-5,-,TGTGCCGCGGGGCAGTATGGCTACACCTTC,CAAGQYGYTF
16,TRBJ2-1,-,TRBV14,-,TGTGCCAGCAGCCATTGGGTCTGGACAGTCGACAATGAGCAGTTCTTC,CASSHWVWTVDNEQFF
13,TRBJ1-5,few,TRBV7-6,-,TGTGCCAGCAGCCCCTCAGCCGATCAGCCCCAGCATTTT,CASSPSADQPQHF
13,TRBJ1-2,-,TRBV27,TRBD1,TGTGCCAGCAGTGACAGGGAGGAGGGTGGCTACACCTTC,CASSDREEGGYTF
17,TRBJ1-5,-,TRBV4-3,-,TGCGCCAGCAGCCAAGACACCAGCCCTGACTCCAATCAGCCCCAGCATTTT,CASSQDTSPDSNQPQHF
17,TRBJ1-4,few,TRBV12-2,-,TGTGCAAGTCGCTTAGAACTGCACCCCCACCTCGGTGAAAAACTGTTTTTT,CASRLELHPHLGEKLFF
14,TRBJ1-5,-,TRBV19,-,TGTGCCAGTAGTATGGGGAGGGGTTATCAGCCCCAGCATTTT,CASSMGRGYQPQHF
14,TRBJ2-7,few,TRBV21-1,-,TGTGCCAGCAGCGGGTCCGGGACGGGCTACGAGCAGTACTTC,CASSGSGTGYEQYF
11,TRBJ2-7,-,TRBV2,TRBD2,TGTGCCAGCAGTGGGGGAGGGGAGCAGTACTTC,CASSGGGEQYF
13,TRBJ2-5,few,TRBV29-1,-,TGCAGCGTTGAAGGACAGCTAGGAGAGACCCAGTACTTC,CSVEGQLGETQYF
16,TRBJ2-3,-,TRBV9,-,TGTGCCAGCAGCGTGGACCATATCCCTAGCACAGATACGCAGTATTTT,CASSVDHIPSTDTQYF
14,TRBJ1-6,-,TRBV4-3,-,TGCGCCAGCAGCCCACAGGACAGCCATTCACCCCTCCACTTT,CASSPQDSHSPLHF
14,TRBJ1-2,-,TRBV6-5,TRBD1,TGTGCCAGCAACCCAGGGGGCGCACACTATGGCTACACCTTC,CASNPGGAHYGYTF
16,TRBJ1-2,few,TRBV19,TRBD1,TGTGCCAGCCGCCCCGGGACAGACGGTGGTTACTATGGCTACACCTTC,CASRPGTDGGYYGYTF
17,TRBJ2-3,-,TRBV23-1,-,TGCGCCAGCAGTCAATGGAGGCTCTCGAGGGGAACAGATACGCAGTATTTT,CASSQWRLSRGTDTQYF
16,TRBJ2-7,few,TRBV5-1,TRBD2,TGCGCCAGCAGCTTGAAGGCGGGGGGACCCGGCTACGAGCAGTACTTC,CASSLKAGGPGYEQYF
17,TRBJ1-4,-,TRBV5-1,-,TGCGCCAGCAGCCGTAACCGGCCAGGGACGGCTAATGAAAAACTGTTTTTT,CASSRNRPGTANEKLFF
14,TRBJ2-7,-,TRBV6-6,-,TGTGCCAGCAGTTCCCCCGACAGGACCTACGAGCAGTACTTC,CASSSPDRTYEQYF
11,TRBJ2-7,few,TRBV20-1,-,TGCAGCGCAAATGCCGACTACGAGCAGTACTTC,CSANADYEQYF
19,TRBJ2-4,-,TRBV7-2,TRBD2,TGTGCCAGCAGTTCGTGGACTAGCGGGGGAAGCCTAGCCAAAAACATTCAGTACTTC,CASSSWTSGGSLAKNIQYF
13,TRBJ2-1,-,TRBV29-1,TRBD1,TGCAGCGTTTCGGGACAGGGGCGCAATGAGCAGTTCTTC,CSVSGQGRNEQFF
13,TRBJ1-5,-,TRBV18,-,TGTGCCAGCTCGGAGATGGGGGATCAGCCCCAGCATTTT,CASSEMGDQPQHF
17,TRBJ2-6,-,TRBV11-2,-,TGTGCCAGCAGCTTGCTACAGGCTAGCTCTGGGGCCAACGTCCTGACTTTC,CASSLLQASSGANVLTF